This T cell receptor beta chain comes out of a study of neurological immune-mediated disorders. Of note for this clonotype: The antigen remains unidentified.

CDR3 length: 13 amino acids. Trimming shortened V by 10 bases and J by 4 bases, and 16 bases separated the two germline ends. Germline lookup yields CDR1 SNHLY and CDR2 FYNNEI. PBMCs stored at -80 C, 2 million in total, were the source of the unsorted libraries. General study findings and limits: Expanded clones shared no CDR3 amino acid sequences across subjects, suggesting private repertoires in all groups. In HTLV-1-associated myelopathy, TCR clonal expansion was greatest, and in multiple sclerosis it was least, below healthy controls.

The team produced cDNA through 5'RACE using 10-nucleotide random UMIs. From the 5' RACE reads, TCRdb called clonotypes with MiXCR, one entry per CDR3 protein. The sample has tens of thousands of distinct CDR3 sequences, about 9.5% seen once. The sequencing input was PBMCs. The clonotype was recovered from a man aged 50-59 years in good health. The chain employs TRBV2 and TRBJ2-5; weak D call: TRBD2 (5 bases). The CDR3, as DNA: TGTGCCACCGGAGAGGGCACCAGAGAGACCCAGTACTTC. This translates into CATGEGTRETQYF.